These 28 T cell receptor beta chains originate from one sample sequenced in a study of beta chain features in type 1 diabetes. Their target antigens are unknown. Every isolated RNA sample was fully reverse transcribed, so sequencing captured expressed TCRB transcripts. Data came from immunoSEQ multiplex PCR; TCRdb stores just in-frame clones and leaves some out. The sample gives more than 95,000 clones, around a sixth of which show up once; roughly 2.5% is in the top ten. Study-level points and caveats: There was a moderate but significant shortening of TCRB CDR3s in all four CD4+ subsets of Type 1 diabetes patients.

The specimen was central memory CD4+ T cells from blood. The receptors shown here come from a man aged 18 to 29 with type 1 diabetes.

V is TRBV5-1 and J is TRBJ2-3, with D perhaps TRBD2 (6 bases). Trimming stripped 0 bases from V and 2 bases from J, with 13 bases between. The CDR3 has 16 amino acids. Germline V gene sequence: CDR1 SGHRS, CDR2 YFSETQ. The CDR3 loop reads CASSLAASAYTDTQYF. CDR3 DNA sequence: TGCGCCAGCAGCTTGGCGGCTAGCGCGTACACAGATACGCAGTATTTT.

This chain joins TRBV28 and TRBJ2-3, with 10 bases matching TRBD2. CDR1 is MDHEN and CDR2 is SYDVKM in the germline V gene. The CDR3 consists of 15 residues. V lost 6 bases to trimming and J lost 4 bases; unmatched junction nucleotides: 7. The CDR3 reads CASSPSGRPPDTQYF. The CDR3 DNA reads as TGTGCCAGCAGCCCTAGCGGGAGACCCCCAGATACGCAGTATTTT.

This chain connects TRBV20-1 to TRBJ2-7; no firm D call. This CDR3 has 10 residues. V was clipped by 3 bases and J by 9 bases, with 9 bases between them. Germline V CDR1 and CDR2: DFQATT, SNEGSKA (reference sequence). The CDR3 coding sequence is TGCAGTGCTAGTGCCAAAGTGCAGTACTTC. Protein: CSASAKVQYF.

The chain couples TRBV5-1 to TRBJ2-1, with TRBD2 identical over 8 bases. This CDR3 contains 15 residues. Germline V gene data show CDR1 as SGHRS and CDR2 as YFSETQ. J lost 6 bases, V lost 4 bases, and 9 bases had no gene match. The CDR3 here is CASSGPSGSSNEQFF. CDR3 DNA sequence: TGCGCCAGCAGCGGCCCTAGCGGGTCTAGCAATGAGCAGTTCTTC.

This chain connects TRBV7-2 to TRBJ2-5, with 7 nucleotides matching TRBD2. Germline loops: CDR1 SGHTA, CDR2 FQGNSA. The V segment lost 2 bases and the J segment 5 bases; nucleotides outside the gene matches: 2. This CDR3 comprises 13 residues. CDR3 in amino acids: CASSLRGGETQYF. CDR3 in DNA: TGTGCCAGCAGCTTAAGGGGAGGGGAGACCCAGTACTTC.

The chain combines TRBV30 with TRBJ1-1; TRBD1 is a possible D gene (5 bases). The V gene's germline CDR1 is GTSNPN and CDR2 SVGIG (reference sequence). Trimming stripped 6 bases from V and 3 bases from J, with 14 bases between. CDR3 size: 13 residues. The CDR3 sequence: CACRTSLDTEAFF. The CDR3 coding sequence is TGTGCCTGCCGGACAAGCCTGGACACTGAAGCTTTCTTT.

This clone was observed a handful of times. The gene calls are TRBV5-4 and TRBJ1-2; 7 bases are shared with TRBD1. Germline values: CDR1 SGHNT, CDR2 YYREEE (reference sequence). This CDR3 has 14 amino acids. The V segment lost 4 bases and the J segment 4 bases; nucleotides outside the gene matches: 7. CDR3 residues: CASSIGQDLYGYTF. The DNA for the CDR3 is TGTGCCAGCAGCATAGGACAGGACCTCTATGGCTACACCTTC.

V gene TRBV28 combines with J gene TRBJ1-5; 7 bases are shared with TRBD1. Germline CDR1 reads MDHEN; CDR2 reads SYDVKM. V shed 4 bases, J shed 4 bases, and the junction held 4 bases outside the gene matches. The CDR3 spans 14 residues. The DNA of the CDR3 is TGTGCCAGCAGTTGGGACAGAGAAAATCAGCCCCAGCATTTT. Protein product: CASSWDRENQPQHF.

This clone was observed a few times. The rearrangement uses TRBV7-9 and TRBJ2-3, with TRBD2 matching 7 bases. V was clipped by 4 bases and J by 3 bases; unmatched bases: 4. Germline V gene sequence: CDR1 SEHNR, CDR2 FQNEAQ (reference sequence). The CDR3 is 14 residues long. The CDR3 sequence: CASSSSGYTDTQYF. As DNA, the CDR3 is TGTGCCAGCAGCTCTAGCGGTTATACAGATACGCAGTATTTT.

This clone was counted between two and nine times. The rearrangement joins TRBV7-2 to TRBJ2-2; 8 positions agree with TRBD1. Germline CDR1 is SGHTA and CDR2 is FQGNSA. CDR3 length: 16 amino acids. Trimming took 1 base from V and 5 from J; bases not matched to a gene: 6. The chain's CDR3 is CASSLGGQGATGELFF. The DNA for the CDR3 is TGTGCCAGCAGCTTAGGTGGCCAGGGGGCGACCGGGGAGCTGTTTTTT. The full variable domain, its missing parts supplied by reference TRBV7-2 and TRBJ2-2, is GAGVSQSPSNKVTEKGKDVELRCDPISGHTALYWYRQSLGQGLEFLIYFQGNSAPDKSGLPSDRFSAERTGGSVSTLTIQRTQQEDSAVYLCASSLGGQGATGELFFGEGSRLTVL.

This clone was seen a few times. This CDR3 reads CASLGAENNEQFF. As DNA, the CDR3 is TGTGCCAGCCTAGGGGCAGAAAACAATGAGCAGTTCTTC. The V and J genes are TRBV6-1 and TRBJ2-1; D possibly corresponds to TRBD1 (5 bases). The V gene lost 8 bases and the J gene lost 5 bases, with 13 bases spanning the gap. Looked up from germline, CDR1 is MNHNS and CDR2 is SASEGT. The CDR3 length is 13 residues.

This clone was observed a few times. Written as DNA, the CDR3 is TGTGCCAGCTCCGACCAGGGGGCCGAGCAGTACTTC. This translates into CASSDQGAEQYF. The V and J genes are TRBV18 and TRBJ2-7; TRBD1 agrees at 8 bases. V was pared by 6 bases and J by 6 bases, with 4 bases of the junction left unmatched. Germline lookup yields CDR1 KGHSH and CDR2 LQKENI. The CDR3 consists of 12 residues.

This clone has only a few counts. CDR3 amino acids: CASSPGQGPNYEQYF. CDR3 DNA sequence: TGCGCCAGCAGCCCGGGACAGGGGCCAAACTACGAGCAGTACTTC. V and J are TRBV4-1 and TRBJ2-7; 10 nucleotides align to TRBD1. CDR1 is MGHRA and CDR2 is YSYEKL in the germline V gene. Unmatched junction bases numbered 6, after V lost 4 bases and J lost 3 bases. The CDR3 runs 15 residues.

This clone was observed many times. This rearrangement joins TRBV30 to TRBJ2-3; 7 bases are shared with TRBD1. J gave up 5 bases and V 0 bases, and 2 bases lay outside the gene matches. The CDR3 totals 13 residues. Germline CDR1 GTSNPN, CDR2 SVGIG (reference sequence). The CDR3 nucleotides read TGTGCCTGGAGTGTACGGGACAGAGATACGCAGTATTTT. Its protein product is CAWSVRDRDTQYF.

V and J are TRBV18 and TRBJ2-1; D is unresolved. Germline CDR1 reads KGHSH; CDR2 reads LQKENI. V gave up 3 bases and J gave up 4 bases, with 7 bases separating them. This CDR3 has 13 amino acids. CDR3 protein: CASSPAGYNEQFF. For the CDR3, the DNA is TGTGCCAGCTCACCCGCCGGTTACAATGAGCAGTTCTTC.

This clone was detected a few times. The chain recombines TRBV5-4 with TRBJ2-3; 7 bases agree with TRBD1. CDR1 and CDR2 from the germline V gene are SGHNT and YYREEE (reference sequence). With V trimmed by 2 bases and J by 5 bases, 5 bases remained unmatched. This CDR3 has 14 amino acids. The CDR3 nucleotides read TGTGCCAGCAGCTTTCCGACAGGGCTAGATACGCAGTATTTT. Protein product: CASSFPTGLDTQYF.

This clone was seen more than once but under ten times. The chain employs TRBV7-2 and TRBJ2-4; maybe TRBD2 (5 bases). The germline gives CDR1 SGHTA, CDR2 FQGNSA. V dropped 3 bases and J dropped 7 bases, with 10 bases sitting between them. CDR3 length: 13 residues. The CDR3 loop reads CASSLAGENIQYF. The CDR3 DNA is TGTGCCAGCAGCTTGGCCGGGGAGAACATTCAGTACTTC.

A few counts support this clone. This sample includes further DNA sequences coding for the same CDR3. V and J are TRBV2 and TRBJ2-1; D is ambiguous. V was shortened by 4 bases and J by 1 base, with 11 bases between the two germline ends. The CDR3 length is 15 residues. Germline values: CDR1 SNHLY, CDR2 FYNNEI. This chain's CDR3 is CASSGGRASYNEQFF. In DNA form, the CDR3 reads TGTGCCAGCAGTGGGGGTAGGGCATCCTACAATGAGCAGTTCTTC.

This clone was seen many times. The chain combines TRBV6-5 with TRBJ2-1; no definite D call. Between the trimmed V and J ends, which lost 2 bases and 10 bases, there was a span of 9 bases. Germline CDR1 MNHEY, CDR2 SVGAGI. This CDR3 region has 12 residues. The CDR3 here is CASSYVPWEQFF. DNA for the CDR3: TGTGCCAGCAGTTACGTTCCGTGGGAGCAGTTCTTC.

J is TRBJ1-2 and V is TRBV7-9, with a weak D call TRBD1 (5 bases). The CDR3 extends over 13 amino acids. V was shortened by 3 bases and J by 8 bases, with 13 bases between the two germline ends. CDR1 is SEHNR, CDR2 FQNEAQ, per germline (reference sequence). This CDR3 is CASSFKVRDGYTF. The CDR3 DNA follows: TGTGCCAGCAGCTTTAAAGTTAGGGACGGCTACACCTTC.

The V call is TRBV7-2, the J call TRBJ1-2, with 10 nucleotides matching TRBD1. The CDR3 sequence is 16 residues long. V gave up 4 bases and J gave up 6 bases; unmatched junction bases: 11. Looked up from germline, CDR1 is SGHTA and CDR2 is FQGNSA. CDR3 in amino acids: CASSSTRQGARNGYTF. The CDR3 DNA sequence: TGTGCCAGCAGCTCAACAAGACAGGGGGCAAGGAATGGCTACACCTTC.

This clone was seen a few times. The chain joins TRBV7-6 to TRBJ2-3, with 7 bases matching TRBD2. Germline CDR1 and CDR2: SGHVS and FNYEAQ. V lost 6 bases and J lost 1; bases outside the gene matches: 4. This CDR3 comprises 14 residues. The CDR3 loop is CASSTSVGTDTQYF. The DNA for the CDR3 is TGTGCCAGCAGTACTAGCGTGGGCACAGATACGCAGTATTTT.

This clone was recorded a few times. DNA of the CDR3: TGTGCCAGCAGCGCCCAGATGAACACTGAAGCTTTCTTT. It yields the protein CASSAQMNTEAFF. V is TRBV9 and J is TRBJ1-1; D call uncertain. CDR3 length: 13 residues. V was cut by 3 bases and J by 0 bases, with 6 bases left in between. Per the germline V gene, CDR1 is SGDLS and CDR2 is YYNGEE.

This CDR3 reads CASSTGGLNNEQFF. For the CDR3, the DNA is TGTGCCAGCAGCACCGGAGGACTAAACAATGAGCAGTTCTTC. V and J are TRBV7-2 and TRBJ2-1; a possible D gene is TRBD2 (6 bases). Trimming removed 5 bases at V and 5 bases at J, with 13 bases between. Germline V gives CDR1 SGHTA, CDR2 FQGNSA. The CDR3 covers 14 residues.

This chain connects TRBV7-9 to TRBJ2-1; 8 bases are shared with TRBD1. The V segment lost 1 base and the J segment 8 bases; nucleotides outside the gene matches: 7. There are 15 residues in the CDR3. CDR1 is SEHNR and CDR2 is FQNEAQ in the germline V gene (reference sequence). CDR3 sequence: CASSLGGQGLYEQFF. CDR3 coding DNA: TGTGCCAGCAGCTTAGGAGGACAGGGACTGTATGAGCAGTTCTTC.

V and J are TRBV14 and TRBJ2-7, with D possibly TRBD1 on 6 matching bases. Germline CDR1 is SGHDN and CDR2 is FVKESK. CDR3 length: 15 amino acids. V was shortened by 1 base and J by 5 bases, with 15 bases between the two germline ends. As DNA, the CDR3 is TGTGCCAGCAGCCAAGTGGGGACAACGGCCCACGAGCAGTACTTC. As protein: CASSQVGTTAHEQYF.

This clone has just a few counts. The DNA for the CDR3 is TGTGCCAGCAGCTTCCACAGGGGGGCGAATGAGCAGTTCTTC. It is translated as CASSFHRGANEQFF. The genes are TRBV7-2 and TRBJ2-1; 8 bases align to TRBD1. Per the germline V gene, CDR1 is SGHTA and CDR2 is FQGNSA. With V trimmed by 3 bases and J by 7 bases, 5 bases remained unmatched. This CDR3 has 14 amino acids.

The chain links TRBV29-1 to TRBJ2-7; D might be TRBD2 (5 bases). Germline lookup yields CDR1 SQVTM and CDR2 ANQGSEA. This CDR3 contains 12 residues. V lost 6 bases to trimming and J lost 1 base, with 10 bases between them. The CDR3 DNA reads as TGCAGCGTGGAGGACGGATCCTACGAGCAGTACTTC. Amino acids: CSVEDGSYEQYF.